This record covers a single T cell receptor beta chain. This clone was seen only once. There is no known antigen for this receptor. Base qualities were left out, and no much larger clone turns up one base away. TCRbeta CDR3 regions were amplified from genomic DNA using the immunoSEQ Assay, a bias-controlled multiplex PCR. In the paper's pipeline: Nucleated cell counts per sample were estimated from amplification of reference gene primers within the assay. To quantify the absolute abundance of each unique TCRbeta CDR3 rearrangement, sequence reads were collapsed and filtered. Productive Simpson clonality was computed per sample as the square root of Simpson's diversity index over productive rearrangements. TCRdb carries this immuneACCESS record with in-frame sequences only. Its versions omit some clonotypes, under half of them owing to an unresolved V gene in the studies checked, with the rest unexplained. V, J and clone size are those of that table, while D and trimming were read from the DNA. In this sample the table shows under 250,000 clones, approximately 80% of which occur a single time. Of the sample, 13% falls within the top ten clones.

The collaborating institutions used their own protocols to collect whole blood in K2EDTA tubes. For TCRbeta analysis, collaborator samples were shipped as frozen whole blood, as isolated PBMCs, or as DNA extracted from either sample type. The data stem from a study of blood T cell repertoires in COVID-19 (TCRdb year 2020). About the investigation overall: The collaborator samples originated in the United States, Italy and Spain and spanned the acute and convalescent phases of COVID-19. The material from the prospective study consisted of cDNA or gDNA derived from T cells, B-cell-depleted T cells, or PBMCs. Subjects who had been exposed to COVID-19, were actively infected with it, or had recovered from it provided the deeply sampled blood TCRbeta repertoires that made up the dataset. The repertoires were made available in a free public database intended to serve as a resource for research on the immune response to SARS-CoV-2. The samples were drawn from two sources: the first 160 participants of the ongoing ImmuneRACE study, and 1,254 subjects contributed by 6 global collaborators. Sample metadata almost always included a de-identified subject ID, COVID-19 status, age in years and sex. Where HLA class I and class II types were available, the types were taken from metadata supplied by the sample provider, not from assay-based typing.

General study outcomes and caveats: Clinical and demographic metadata were provided uncurated, with the amount varying by source and participant.

CDR1 and CDR2, looked up from the germline V gene, are KGHDR and SFDVKD. Spanning cysteine to phenylalanine, the CDR3 consists of 15 amino acids. Only the CDR3 part of the read is kept: 45 bases, read in frame from the first base. The junction carries 12 bases between V and J, which are trimmed by 2 bases and 5 bases respectively. Sample: peripheral blood. The chain was built from TRBV24-1 and TRBJ1-5, and the D gene may be TRBD1, 6 bases matching. This receptor was taken from a human donor in a cohort sampled during active COVID-19. In nucleotide form, the sequence is TGTGCCACCAGTGATTACCAGGGGCCCCATCAGCCCCAGCATTTT. Its translation is CATSDYQGPHQPQHF.